Listed below are T cell receptor beta chains from one sample, sequenced in a study of regulatory T cells in long-lasting Graves disease. Each CDR3 protein is one row after TCRdb ran MiXCR on the multiplex PCR reads. The data show approximately 490,000 distinct CDR3 sequences, roughly 16% seen once. This sample was shared with a second study, whose subject was T cells in Graves' hyperthyroidism and ophthalmopathy.

This sample comprised peripheral blood mononuclear cells (PBMCs), obtained at new diagnosis, from a patient treated with antithyroid drugs. The receptors derive from a man aged 35 to 55 with Graves disease. Each CDR3 is given with its conserved first and last residue. Each record gives: V gene, J gene, clone size, D gene, CDR3 protein, CDR3 DNA. The D gene is left open where the match is weak. Part of the rows lack a size; the others show once, few, many or a class for expanded clones.

V: TRBV12-5
J: TRBJ2-7
size: NA
D: TRBD1
CDR3: CATTPGQTYEQYF
DNA: TGTGCTACTACTCCGGGACAGACCTACGAGCAGTACTTC

V: TRBV30
J: TRBJ2-2
size: NA
D: TRBD2
CDR3: CAWSYGRGGELFF
DNA: TGTGCCTGGAGTTACGGGAGGGGCGGGGAGCTGTTTTTT

V: TRBV3-1
J: TRBJ2-4
size: few
D: NA
CDR3: CASSPRGSLAKNIQYF
DNA: TGTGCCAGCAGCCCGCGGGGTTCCCTAGCCAAAAACATTCAGTACTTC

V: TRBV19
J: TRBJ2-3
size: NA
D: TRBD2
CDR3: CASKTSGFVPDTQYF
DNA: TGTGCCAGTAAAACTAGCGGCTTCGTGCCAGATACGCAGTATTTT

V: TRBV6-1
J: TRBJ2-1
size: many
D: TRBD1
CDR3: CASSPQGAVNEQFF
DNA: TGTGCCAGCAGTCCCCAGGGGGCGGTCAATGAGCAGTTCTTC

V: TRBV3-1
J: TRBJ2-1
size: many
D: NA
CDR3: CASSSWGDPSSYNEQFF
DNA: TGTGCCAGCAGCTCGTGGGGCGACCCTAGCTCCTACAATGAGCAGTTCTTC

V: TRBV30
J: TRBJ2-7
size: few
D: NA
CDR3: CALARSSYEQYF
DNA: TGTGCCCTCGCGAGGAGCTCCTACGAGCAGTACTTC

V: TRBV5-4
J: TRBJ2-3
size: NA
D: NA
CDR3: CASSQEYITDTQYF
DNA: TGTGCCAGCAGCCAGGAATACATCACAGATACGCAGTATTTT

V: TRBV6-1
J: TRBJ1-5
size: many
D: TRBD1
CDR3: CASSESTGGNQPQHF
DNA: TGTGCCAGCAGTGAAAGCACAGGGGGCAATCAGCCCCAGCATTTT

V: TRBV11-3
J: TRBJ2-7
size: many
D: NA
CDR3: CASSLFPGPSYEQYF
DNA: TGTGCCAGCAGCTTATTCCCCGGGCCCTCCTACGAGCAGTACTTC

V: TRBV28
J: TRBJ2-3
size: many
D: NA
CDR3: CASSFNSNTQYF
DNA: TGTGCCAGCAGTTTTAACAGTAATACGCAGTATTTT

V: TRBV10-3
J: TRBJ2-5
size: few
D: TRBD2
CDR3: CAISESQAGESQYF
DNA: TGTGCCATCAGTGAGTCACAGGCGGGAGAGAGCCAGTACTTC

V: TRBV19
J: TRBJ1-5
size: few
D: TRBD1
CDR3: CASSVRDRGGKNQPQHF
DNA: TGTGCCAGTAGTGTCCGGGACAGGGGAGGTAAGAATCAGCCCCAGCATTTT

V: TRBV5-1
J: TRBJ2-1
size: many
D: TRBD2
CDR3: CASRDTGGTYNEQFF
DNA: TGCGCCAGCAGAGACACGGGAGGCACCTACAATGAGCAGTTCTTC

V: TRBV11-3
J: TRBJ2-5
size: many
D: NA
CDR3: CASYEPGQPKTQYF
DNA: TGTGCCAGCTATGAACCGGGACAACCCAAGACCCAGTACTTC

V: TRBV9
J: TRBJ2-1
size: NA
D: NA
CDR3: CASSVESFPYNGQFF
DNA: TGTGCCAGCAGCGTAGAAAGCTTTCCCTACAATGGGCAGTTCTTC

V: TRBV6-2/TRBV6-3
J: TRBJ2-5
size: NA
D: TRBD2
CDR3: CASSQRTSGRREQKTQYF
DNA: TGTGCCAGCAGTCAGCGGACTAGCGGGAGGAGAGAACAAAAGACCCAGTACTTC

V: TRBV6-6
J: TRBJ1-2
size: few
D: NA
CDR3: CASSYSIQTHGYTF
DNA: TGTGCCAGCAGTTACTCGATCCAGACACATGGCTACACCTTC

V: TRBV2
J: TRBJ2-1
size: many
D: TRBD2
CDR3: CASSEPGLAGGREQFF
DNA: TGTGCCAGCAGTGAACCAGGACTAGCGGGAGGTCGTGAGCAGTTCTTC

V: TRBV12-3/TRBV12-4
J: TRBJ2-1
size: NA
D: TRBD2
CDR3: CASSFTSGRVDEQFF
DNA: TGTGCCAGCAGTTTTACTAGCGGGAGGGTCGATGAGCAGTTCTTC

V: TRBV20-1
J: TRBJ1-2
size: many
D: TRBD1
CDR3: CSAPGSGGVYGYTF
DNA: TGCAGTGCTCCCGGGTCAGGGGGCGTCTATGGCTACACCTTC

V: TRBV20-1
J: TRBJ2-5
size: many
D: NA
CDR3: CSASLPGETQYF
DNA: TGCAGTGCTAGTCTACCGGGGGAGACCCAGTACTTC

V: TRBV10-1
J: TRBJ2-2
size: many
D: TRBD2
CDR3: CASSVASGNTGELFF
DNA: TGCGCCAGCAGTGTGGCTAGCGGGAACACCGGGGAGCTGTTTTTT

V: TRBV6-1
J: TRBJ2-7
size: many
D: NA
CDR3: CASNNPTGAIPSYEQYF
DNA: TGTGCCAGCAACAACCCGACAGGCGCTATCCCCTCCTACGAGCAGTACTTC

V: TRBV20-1
J: TRBJ2-2
size: NA
D: TRBD2
CDR3: CSALAGGTGELFF
DNA: TGCAGTGCGCTAGCGGGAGGGACCGGGGAGCTGTTTTTT

V: TRBV4-1
J: TRBJ2-1
size: NA
D: TRBD2
CDR3: CASSQDRRVAGVSNEQFF
DNA: TGCGCCAGCAGCCAAGATCGGAGAGTAGCGGGAGTCAGCAATGAGCAGTTCTTC

V: TRBV20-1
J: TRBJ2-1
size: NA
D: NA
CDR3: CSARLVNEQFF
DNA: TGCAGTGCTAGACTTGTCAATGAGCAGTTCTTC

V: TRBV19
J: TRBJ2-7
size: NA
D: TRBD2
CDR3: CASSMEGGPYEQYF
DNA: TGTGCCAGTAGTATGGAGGGAGGGCCTTACGAGCAGTACTTC

V: TRBV5-1
J: TRBJ1-1
size: NA
D: TRBD1
CDR3: CASSLTGVPNTEAFF
DNA: TGCGCCAGCAGCCTTACAGGGGTTCCGAACACTGAAGCTTTCTTT

V: TRBV28
J: TRBJ2-1
size: many
D: NA
CDR3: CASRSPGPGAHEQFF
DNA: TGTGCCAGCAGGTCTCCGGGACCAGGGGCCCATGAGCAGTTCTTC

V: TRBV5-1
J: TRBJ2-7
size: few
D: TRBD1
CDR3: CASSLGQTSDEQYF
DNA: TGCGCCAGCAGCCTGGGACAGACCTCTGACGAGCAGTACTTC

V: TRBV6-1
J: TRBJ2-7
size: many
D: TRBD1
CDR3: CASSQDRAGEQYF
DNA: TGTGCCAGCAGCCAGGACAGGGCTGGTGAGCAGTACTTC

V: TRBV12-3/TRBV12-4
J: TRBJ2-7
size: NA
D: NA
CDR3: CASSSGTQPYEQYF
DNA: TGTGCCAGCAGCTCCGGGACGCAACCCTACGAGCAGTACTTC

V: TRBV29-1
J: TRBJ2-3
size: many
D: NA
CDR3: CSVTTGIPDTQYF
DNA: TGCAGCGTCACCACAGGGATCCCAGATACGCAGTATTTT

V: TRBV20-1
J: TRBJ2-1
size: many
D: NA
CDR3: CSARDSAGHPYNEQFF
DNA: TGCAGTGCTAGAGATTCGGCGGGGCACCCCTACAATGAGCAGTTCTTC

V: TRBV6-2/TRBV6-3
J: TRBJ2-3
size: few
D: TRBD2
CDR3: CASNLAGLTDTQYF
DNA: TGTGCCAGCAATTTAGCGGGGCTCACAGATACGCAGTATTTT

V: TRBV5-1
J: TRBJ2-5
size: NA
D: TRBD1
CDR3: CASRNARPQGAQYF
DNA: TGCGCCAGCAGGAATGCACGACCACAGGGGGCCCAGTACTTC

V: TRBV3-1
J: TRBJ2-3
size: many
D: TRBD2
CDR3: CASSPTSGWTDTQYF
DNA: TGTGCCAGCAGCCCGACTAGCGGATGGACAGATACGCAGTATTTT

V: TRBV28
J: TRBJ2-5
size: many
D: TRBD2
CDR3: CASNRRGGETQYF
DNA: TGTGCCAGCAACCGGCGGGGAGGGGAGACCCAGTACTTC

V: TRBV5-1
J: TRBJ1-2
size: NA
D: NA
CDR3: CASSPRGDQGGYTF
DNA: TGCGCCAGCAGCCCACGAGGGGACCAGGGTGGCTACACCTTC

V: TRBV7-2
J: TRBJ2-3
size: NA
D: TRBD2
CDR3: CASSKTPGLAGDPDTQYF
DNA: TGTGCCAGCAGCAAGACCCCGGGACTAGCGGGAGATCCAGATACGCAGTATTTT

V: TRBV29-1
J: TRBJ1-1
size: NA
D: NA
CDR3: CSVASGNSEAFF
DNA: TGCAGCGTTGCATCGGGGAACAGTGAAGCTTTCTTT

V: TRBV29-1
J: TRBJ1-1
size: NA
D: NA
CDR3: CSADHENTEAFF
DNA: TGCAGCGCAGATCACGAGAACACTGAAGCTTTCTTT

V: TRBV2
J: TRBJ2-7
size: many
D: TRBD2
CDR3: CASRGLASPSYEQYF
DNA: TGTGCCAGCAGAGGACTAGCCAGCCCTTCCTACGAGCAGTACTTC

V: TRBV19
J: TRBJ1-2
size: NA
D: NA
CDR3: CATRRSYGYTF
DNA: TGTGCCACCAGACGGTCCTATGGCTACACCTTC

V: TRBV4-1
J: TRBJ2-2
size: few
D: NA
CDR3: CASSHLAEPNTGELFF
DNA: TGCGCCAGCAGCCATTTGGCGGAACCGAACACCGGGGAGCTGTTTTTT

V: TRBV12-3/TRBV12-4
J: TRBJ2-1
size: few
D: NA
CDR3: CASSYAGTLYNEQFF
DNA: TGTGCCAGCAGCTATGCCGGGACCCTTTACAATGAGCAGTTCTTC

V: TRBV6-1
J: TRBJ1-6
size: few
D: TRBD1
CDR3: CASRGQGSYNSPLHF
DNA: TGTGCCAGCAGGGGACAGGGCTCCTATAATTCACCCCTCCACTTT

V: TRBV27
J: TRBJ1-6
size: NA
D: NA
CDR3: CASSVRGSPLHF
DNA: TGTGCCAGCAGTGTAAGGGGTTCACCCCTCCACTTT

V: TRBV29-1
J: TRBJ1-2
size: NA
D: TRBD1
CDR3: CSWVRTGYYGYTF
DNA: TGCAGTTGGGTGCGGACAGGGTATTATGGCTACACCTTC

V: TRBV2
J: TRBJ1-5
size: NA
D: NA
CDR3: CASSGSNQPQHF
DNA: TGTGCCAGCAGTGGTAGCAATCAGCCCCAGCATTTT

V: TRBV3-1
J: TRBJ2-6
size: NA
D: NA
CDR3: CASSQDALIGANVLTF
DNA: TGTGCCAGCAGCCAAGATGCTTTGATTGGGGCCAACGTCCTGACTTTC

V: TRBV5-1
J: TRBJ2-1
size: NA
D: TRBD2
CDR3: CASSLSGGVGEQFF
DNA: TGTGCCAGCAGCTTGTCGGGAGGAGTGGGTGAGCAGTTCTTC

V: TRBV18
J: TRBJ2-3
size: few
D: TRBD1
CDR3: CASSPLIGTEPGADTQYF
DNA: TGTGCCAGCTCACCACTGATAGGGACAGAGCCAGGGGCAGATACGCAGTATTTT

V: TRBV20-1
J: TRBJ1-5
size: many
D: TRBD1
CDR3: CSAKRTGPEQRPQHF
DNA: TGCAGTGCTAAGAGGACAGGGCCTGAGCAAAGGCCCCAGCATTTT

V: TRBV7-2
J: TRBJ2-7
size: few
D: NA
CDR3: CASSSRGGSAYEQYF
DNA: TGTGCCAGCAGCTCCAGGGGCGGGAGTGCCTACGAGCAGTACTTC

V: TRBV12-3/TRBV12-4
J: TRBJ2-6
size: many
D: TRBD2
CDR3: CASNPSGRGTSGANVLTF
DNA: TGTGCCAGCAACCCCTCGGGGAGGGGAACCTCTGGGGCCAACGTCCTGACTTTC